These 19 T cell receptor beta chains were all obtained from the same sample, sequenced in a study of blood T cells in healthy people across ages. The authors ran a second PCR of about 7 to 11 cycles using a sample-barcoded 5' primer and a J-beta primer mix. MiXCR was run by TCRdb on the 5' RACE reads, yielding one entry per CDR3 protein. The table lists 1.5 million to 2 million distinct CDR3 sequences, 28% of them singletons. The sample comprised blood. The receptors derive from a woman aged 25 to 39 in good health.

The V and J genes are TRBV7-8 and TRBJ1-4; no reliable D call. The germline V gene has CDR1 SGHVS and CDR2 FQNEAQ. Trimming stripped 5 bases from V and 4 bases from J, with 11 bases between. This CDR3 is built from 14 residues. The CDR3 protein is CASSPRASNEKLFF. CDR3 coding DNA: TGTGCCAGCAGCCCTCGGGCCAGTAATGAAAAACTGTTTTTT.

As regards this clonotype: Just one base apart from a much larger clone, this may be a read error. This chain joins TRBV7-9 and TRBJ2-1, with TRBD2 as a possible D gene (5 bases). The CDR3 spans 15 residues. CDR1 and CDR2 (germline): SEHNR, FQNEAQ (reference sequence). The CDR3 sequence: CANSLTADLYNEQFF. The CDR3 bases are TGTGCCAACAGCTTAACAGCGGACTTATACAATGAGCAGTTCTTC.

This clonotype turned up a few times. The chain recombines TRBV4-3 with TRBJ2-1, with 10 bases aligning to TRBD1. The CDR3 spans 18 residues. V lost 0 bases to trimming and J lost 1 base; unmatched junction nucleotides: 6. CDR1 and CDR2 (germline): LGHNA, YSLEER. The CDR3 loop reads CASSQEARQGASYNEQFF. The CDR3 DNA follows: TGCGCCAGCAGCCAAGAGGCGAGACAGGGGGCTTCCTACAATGAGCAGTTCTTC.

The chain carries TRBV6-5 and TRBJ2-2, with D possibly matching TRBD2 (6 bases). The CDR3 has 14 residues. Trimming shortened V by 8 bases and J by 9 bases, and 19 bases separated the two germline ends. Germline assignment: CDR1 MNHEY and CDR2 SVGAGI. The CDR3 DNA is TGTGCCAGCTACAGCGGGCCTGGGCGATGGGAGCTGTTTTTT. It codes for CASYSGPGRWELFF.

A few counts support this clonotype. The V and J genes are TRBV13 and TRBJ2-5; 10 bases agree with TRBD1. The CDR3 consists of 16 residues. Germline-derived CDR1 and CDR2 are PRHDT and FYEKMQ (reference sequence). Trimming at V came to 3 bases and at J to 3 bases, leaving 7 bases not matched to a gene. The CDR3 region has the DNA TGTGCCAGCAGCTTCGCCGGGGGGACAGGGGAAGAGACCCAGTACTTC. It translates to CASSFAGGTGEETQYF.

The V and J genes are TRBV30 and TRBJ1-6, with TRBD1 as a possible D gene (6 bases). The V end lost 2 bases, the J end lost 5 bases, and 10 bases lay between the germline ends. Germline V gene lookup returns CDR1 GTSNPN and CDR2 SVGIG (reference sequence). The CDR3 sequence is 14 residues long. The CDR3 coding sequence is TGTGCCTGGAGTCCGGGACACAATAATTCACCCCTCCACTTT. Translated: CAWSPGHNNSPLHF.

This clonotype was seen at least ten times. This sequence joins TRBV29-1 and TRBJ2-5; D may be TRBD2 (6 bases). Looked up from germline, CDR1 is SQVTM and CDR2 is ANQGSEA. V lost 6 bases and J 7 bases, leaving 12 bases between the germline ends. CDR3 length equals 11 residues. The CDR3 nucleotides read TGCAGCGTATCCCTGGGAGGGACCCAGTACTTC. It yields the protein CSVSLGGTQYF.

The chain recombines TRBV4-1 with TRBJ2-1; D is perhaps TRBD2 (6 bases). CDR3 length equals 15 residues. V shed 4 bases and J shed 0 bases, with 10 bases lying between them. Germline V gene data show CDR1 as MGHRA and CDR2 as YSYEKL. CDR3 amino acids: CASSRLGPSYNEQFF. The CDR3 DNA follows: TGCGCCAGCAGCCGACTAGGGCCCTCCTACAATGAGCAGTTCTTC.

The chain recombines TRBV2 with TRBJ2-5; D call uncertain. CDR3 length equals 14 residues. Germline lookup yields CDR1 SNHLY and CDR2 FYNNEI. Trimming stripped 6 bases from V and 0 bases from J, with 11 bases between. In DNA, the CDR3 is TGTGCCAGCAGCAATGGACGGAACCAAGAGACCCAGTACTTC. Translation gives CASSNGRNQETQYF. The full variable domain, in which reference TRBV2 and TRBJ2-5 provide the parts outside the CDR3, is EPEVTQTPSHQVTQMGQEVILRCVPISNHLYFYWYRQILGQKVEFLVSFYNNEISEKSEIFDDQFSVERPDGSNFTLKIRSTKLEDSAMYFCASSNGRNQETQYFGPGTRLLVL.

On this clonotype itself: Germline and junction disagree at one end, which may indicate a read error. CDR3 bases: TGTGCCATCAGCCCCCGGGGGGCTCGGGAGCTGTTTTTT. Encoded protein: CAISPRGARELFF. The chain employs TRBV7-2 and TRBJ2-2; maybe TRBD2 (7 bases). The CDR3 runs to 13 residues. Germline lookup yields CDR1 SGHTA and CDR2 FQGNSA.

This clonotype was found many times. The CDR3 here is CSARVTGSYEQYF. The CDR3 coding sequence is TGCAGTGCTAGAGTTACAGGGTCCTACGAGCAGTACTTC. The chain has TRBV20-1 and TRBJ2-7, with D maybe TRBD1 (6 bases). The CDR3 has 13 residues. Germline V CDR1 and CDR2: DFQATT, SNEGSKA (reference sequence). Trimming took off 1 base at V and 1 base at J, with 8 bases between the two ends.

This clonotype was seen a few times. This sequence joins TRBV10-3 and TRBJ1-2; maybe TRBD1 (6 bases). CDR1 and CDR2 from the germline V gene are ENHRY and SYGVKD. The CDR3 spans 15 residues. V lost 0 bases, J lost 5 bases, and 13 bases lay in between. The CDR3: CAISESADSEYGYTF. CDR3 DNA: TGTGCCATCAGTGAGTCTGCGGACAGTGAATATGGCTACACCTTC.

The chain has TRBV11-2 and TRBJ1-1; D remains unclear. The germline V gene has CDR1 SGHAT and CDR2 FQNNGV. Trimming shortened V by 4 bases and J by 0 bases, and 9 bases separated the two germline ends. The CDR3 runs to 14 residues. CDR3 amino acids: CASSSTRLNTEAFF. CDR3 DNA sequence: TGTGCCAGCAGCTCGACTCGACTGAACACTGAAGCTTTCTTT.

The chain has TRBV20-1 and TRBJ1-2, with 7 bases aligning to TRBD1. The CDR3 contains 15 residues. Germline CDR1 is DFQATT and CDR2 is SNEGSKA (reference sequence). V was pared by 6 bases and J by 5 bases, with 15 bases of the junction left unmatched. In DNA, the CDR3 is TGCAGTGCCCAGGGGTGGGGACAGATAATATATGGCTACACCTTC. Translating it yields CSAQGWGQIIYGYTF.

This clonotype showed up many times. The CDR3 DNA is TGTGCCACCAGTGGTTCCTACAATGAGCAGTTCTTC. It encodes CATSGSYNEQFF. The chain recombines TRBV24-1 with TRBJ2-1, with D uncertain. CDR3 size: 12 residues. Germline V gene sequence: CDR1 KGHDR, CDR2 SFDVKD. Trimming took 5 bases from V and 1 from J, leaving 2 bases between them.

As for this clonotype: The junction shows a germline mismatch at one end, possibly a read error. The V call is TRBV5-1, the J call TRBJ2-3; D might be TRBD1 or TRBD2, each matching 6 bases. The CDR3 contains 16 residues. The germline CDR1 and CDR2 sequences are SGHRS and YFSETQ. CDR3 sequence reads: CASSLDGGLRTDTQYF. The CDR3 coding sequence is TGCGCCAGCAGCTTGGATGGGGGGCTTCGCACAGATACACAGTATTTT.

This clonotype was seen a handful of times. The chain has TRBV2 and TRBJ2-7; possibly TRBD1 or TRBD2 for D (5 bases each). Per germline, CDR1 SNHLY and CDR2 FYNNEI. The length of the CDR3 is 15 residues. Deletions cut 6 bases from V and 0 bases from J, with 15 bases between. The CDR3 bases are TGTGCCAGCAGATTTCGAGGGGTTAGCTCCTACGAGCAGTACTTC. Protein: CASRFRGVSSYEQYF.

This clonotype was counted only a few times. The chain carries TRBV10-3 and TRBJ2-5, with 9 bases identical to TRBD2. This CDR3 is 17 amino acids long. In germline, CDR1 is ENHRY, CDR2 SYGVKD. V trimming: 4 bases; J trimming: 11 bases; junction bases outside the gene matches: 20. The CDR3 sequence: CAISGSLAGANIKEQYF. The CDR3 DNA follows: TGTGCCATCAGTGGGTCGTTAGCGGGGGCCAACATAAAGGAGCAGTACTTC.

The V gene is TRBV6-1, the J gene TRBJ2-4; weak D call: TRBD2 (6 bases). V shed 1 base and J shed 13 bases, with 17 bases lying between them. Germline-derived CDR1 and CDR2 are MNHNS and SASEGT. This CDR3 spans 14 amino acids. The CDR3 loop reads CASSEEVGGEEQYF. DNA of the CDR3: TGTGCCAGCAGTGAAGAGGTTGGCGGGGAGGAGCAGTACTTC.